This T cell receptor beta chain was recorded in a study of CD8 T cells in ankylosing spondylitis. Whole-study findings and limits: Past studies reported some motif variants in reactive arthritis synovial fluid and blood. Seemingly characteristic of ankylosing spondylitis blood was a TCR beta motif consisting of about 8 highly homologous variants. Reportedly, disease-linked clones are significantly enriched in ankylosing spondylitis patients' matched synovial fluid.

This clonotype was counted ten times or more. What it binds is not known. The germline V gene encodes CDR1 SQVTM and CDR2 ANQGSEA. Trimming removed 7 bases from V and 0 bases from J, with 10 bases in between. This CDR3 region has 13 residues. TCRdb re-called the 5' RACE reads through MiXCR, storing one row per CDR3 protein. In the table there are roughly 240,000 distinct CDR3 sequences, roughly 8.2% of which are singletons. V and J are TRBV29-1 and TRBJ1-5; no clear D. Sequenced sample: blood, either unsorted or a sorted T cell fraction (not recorded which). The receptor was derived from a female donor with ankylosing spondylitis or in good health (not recorded which). The CDR3 bases are TGCAGCGCGAGTCTGGATAGCAATCAGCCCCAGCATTTT. It encodes CSASLDSNQPQHF.